The T cell receptor (beta chain) described here comes from a study of post-analysis software for immune sequencing data. Study information: Secondary progressive, relapsing-remitting and progressive-relapsing multiple sclerosis were among the included disease courses.

Unique molecular identifiers had been added to the TCR beta cDNA libraries. cDNA molecules numbering some 500,000 came from approximately 1 to 10 million T cells. TCRdb fed the PCR reads into MiXCR, producing one record per CDR3 protein. This sample carries hundreds of thousands of distinct CDR3 sequences, approximately 59% of them seen once, and the ten largest clones take approximately 10%. In the case of this clonotype: Antigen unknown.

Notes on the study in general: Controls had lower frequencies than patients of roughly five TRBV segments, which included TRBV5-6, TRBV5-1 and TRBV20-1. Samples from a shared batch, those prepared together, strongly co-clustered by F measure. Versus controls, multiple sclerosis patients showed significantly lower diversity (normalized Chao1).

This CDR3 has 14 amino acids. Trimming pared 6 bases from V and 3 bases from J, leaving 13 bases between. The sample taken for sequencing was blood. The V and J genes are TRBV12-3 or TRBV12-4 and TRBJ2-3, with D unresolved. This TCR was sampled from a girl aged 2-10 years with multiple sclerosis. This CDR3 is CASSRVLATDTQYF. For the CDR3, the DNA is TGTGCCAGCAGCCGGGTACTGGCAACAGATACGCAGTATTTT.